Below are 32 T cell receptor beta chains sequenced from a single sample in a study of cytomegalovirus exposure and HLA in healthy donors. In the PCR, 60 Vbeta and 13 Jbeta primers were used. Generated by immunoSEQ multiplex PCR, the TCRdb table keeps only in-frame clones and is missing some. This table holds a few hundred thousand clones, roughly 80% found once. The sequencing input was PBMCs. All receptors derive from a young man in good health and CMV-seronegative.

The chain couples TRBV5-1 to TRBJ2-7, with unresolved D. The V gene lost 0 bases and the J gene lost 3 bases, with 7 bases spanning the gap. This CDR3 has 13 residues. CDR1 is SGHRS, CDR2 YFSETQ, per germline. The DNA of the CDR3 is TGCGCCAGCAGCTTGGTTCCGAGCTACGAGCAGTACTTC. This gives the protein CASSLVPSYEQYF.

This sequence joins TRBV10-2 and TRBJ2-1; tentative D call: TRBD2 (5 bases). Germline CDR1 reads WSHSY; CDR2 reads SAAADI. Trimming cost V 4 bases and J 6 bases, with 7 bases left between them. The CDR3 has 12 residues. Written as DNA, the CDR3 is TGCGCCAGCAGTGTAGGGAGCAATGAGCAGTTCTTC. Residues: CASSVGSNEQFF.

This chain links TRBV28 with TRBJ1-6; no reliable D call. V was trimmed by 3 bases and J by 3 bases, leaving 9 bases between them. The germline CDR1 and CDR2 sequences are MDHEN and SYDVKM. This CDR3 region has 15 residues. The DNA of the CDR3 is TGTGCCAGCAGTTTGGAGGGTGGCTATAATTCACCCCTCCACTTT. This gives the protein CASSLEGGYNSPLHF.

CDR3 DNA: TGCGCCAGCAAATTTGGACAGGGGCCAGATACGCAGTATTTT. Its translation: CASKFGQGPDTQYF. This rearrangement joins TRBV5-1 to TRBJ2-3; 9 bases line up with TRBD1. CDR1 SGHRS and CDR2 YFSETQ come from the germline V gene. The ends lost 6 bases at V and 4 bases at J; junction bases unmatched: 6. The CDR3 consists of 14 residues.

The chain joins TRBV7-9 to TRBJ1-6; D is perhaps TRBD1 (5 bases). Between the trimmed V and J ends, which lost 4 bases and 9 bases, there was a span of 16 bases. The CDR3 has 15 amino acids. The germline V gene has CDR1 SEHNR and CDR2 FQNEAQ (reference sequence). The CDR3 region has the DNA TGTGCCAGCAGCTCCGGGCGGCAGGGTGGTTCACCCCTCCACTTT. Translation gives CASSSGRQGGSPLHF. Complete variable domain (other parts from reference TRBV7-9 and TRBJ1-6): DTGVSQNPRHKITKRGQNVTFRCDPISEHNRLYWYRQTLGQGPEFLTYFQNEAQLEKSRLLSDRFSAERPKGSFSTLEIQRTEQGDSAMYLCASSSGRQGGSPLHFGNGTRLTVT.

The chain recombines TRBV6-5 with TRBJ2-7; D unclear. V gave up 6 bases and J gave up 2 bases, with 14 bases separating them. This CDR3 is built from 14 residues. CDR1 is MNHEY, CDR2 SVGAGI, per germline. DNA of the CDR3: TGTGCCAGCAGGACACCTCATTTTCCCTACGAGCAGTACTTC. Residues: CASRTPHFPYEQYF.

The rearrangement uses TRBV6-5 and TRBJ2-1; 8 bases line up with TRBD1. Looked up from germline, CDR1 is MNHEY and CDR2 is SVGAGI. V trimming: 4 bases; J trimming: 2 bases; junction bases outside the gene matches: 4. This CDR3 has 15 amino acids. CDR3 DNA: TGTGCCAGCAGTTTCGACAGGGGAACCTACAATGAGCAGTTCTTC. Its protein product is CASSFDRGTYNEQFF.

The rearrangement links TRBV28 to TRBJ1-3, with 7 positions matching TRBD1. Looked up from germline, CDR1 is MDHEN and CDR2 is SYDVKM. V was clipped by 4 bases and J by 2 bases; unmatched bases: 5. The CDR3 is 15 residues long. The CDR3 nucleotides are TGTGCCAGCAGTTCATCAGGGGGGACTGGAAACACCATATATTTT. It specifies CASSSSGGTGNTIYF.

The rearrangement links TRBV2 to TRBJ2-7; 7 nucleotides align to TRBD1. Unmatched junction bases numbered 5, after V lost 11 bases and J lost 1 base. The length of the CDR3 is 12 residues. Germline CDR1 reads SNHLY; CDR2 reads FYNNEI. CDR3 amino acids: CAFRQGSYEQYF. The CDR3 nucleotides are TGTGCCTTCCGACAGGGATCCTACGAGCAGTACTTC.

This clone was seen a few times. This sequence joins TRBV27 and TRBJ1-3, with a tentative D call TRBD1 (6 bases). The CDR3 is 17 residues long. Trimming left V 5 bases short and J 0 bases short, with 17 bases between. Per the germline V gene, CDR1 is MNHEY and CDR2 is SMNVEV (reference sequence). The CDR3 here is CASSPGQLLSSGNTIYF. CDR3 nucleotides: TGTGCCAGCAGTCCCGGACAGTTATTGAGCTCTGGAAACACCATATATTTT.

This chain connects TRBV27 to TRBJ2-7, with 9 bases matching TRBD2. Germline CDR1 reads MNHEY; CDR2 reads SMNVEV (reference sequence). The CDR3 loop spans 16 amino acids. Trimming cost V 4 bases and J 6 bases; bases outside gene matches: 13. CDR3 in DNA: TGTGCCAGCAGTTGGATCTTAGCGGGGGTCACGTCCGAGCAGTACTTC. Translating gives CASSWILAGVTSEQYF.

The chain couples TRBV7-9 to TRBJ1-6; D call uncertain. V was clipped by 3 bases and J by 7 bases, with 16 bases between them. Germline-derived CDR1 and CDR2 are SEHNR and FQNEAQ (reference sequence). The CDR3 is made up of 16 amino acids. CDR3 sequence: CASSFITGNKNSPLHF. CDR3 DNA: TGTGCCAGCAGCTTTATAACCGGGAACAAAAATTCACCCCTCCACTTT.

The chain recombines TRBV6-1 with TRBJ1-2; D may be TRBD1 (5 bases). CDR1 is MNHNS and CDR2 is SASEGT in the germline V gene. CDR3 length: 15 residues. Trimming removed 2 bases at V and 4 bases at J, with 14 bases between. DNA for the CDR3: TGTGCCAGCAGTGAATTGCTGGACACTTCCTATGGCTACACCTTC. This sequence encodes CASSELLDTSYGYTF.

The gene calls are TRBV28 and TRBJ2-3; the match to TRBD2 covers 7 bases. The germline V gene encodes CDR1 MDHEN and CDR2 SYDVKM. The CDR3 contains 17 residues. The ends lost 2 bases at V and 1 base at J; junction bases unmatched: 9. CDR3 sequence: CASSLDLLAGGTDTQYF. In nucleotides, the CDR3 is TGTGCCAGCAGTTTAGATCTGCTCGCGGGGGGCACAGATACGCAGTATTTT.

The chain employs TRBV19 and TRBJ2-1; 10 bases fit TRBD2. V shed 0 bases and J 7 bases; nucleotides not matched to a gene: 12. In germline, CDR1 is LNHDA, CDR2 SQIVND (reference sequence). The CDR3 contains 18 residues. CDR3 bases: TGTGCCAGTAGTATAGACCGGCTAGCGGGGGTACCTGTAAATGAGCAGTTCTTC. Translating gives CASSIDRLAGVPVNEQFF.

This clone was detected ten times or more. The CDR3 DNA sequence: TGTGCCAGCCAGAGGGGCACAGATACGCAGTATTTT. Its translation is CASQRGTDTQYF. V and J are TRBV6-1 and TRBJ2-3; D might be TRBD2 (5 bases). The CDR3 loop spans 12 amino acids. Germline lookup yields CDR1 MNHNS and CDR2 SASEGT. The germline V and J ends were trimmed by 8 bases and 1 base, with 7 bases remaining between them.

CDR3 protein: CASSSSVNEQFF. CDR3 DNA: TGTGCCAGTAGCTCCTCCGTGAATGAGCAGTTCTTC. The chain has TRBV19 and TRBJ2-1; D is undetermined. CDR3 length: 12 residues. Trimming pared 6 bases from V and 7 bases from J, leaving 10 bases between. CDR1 is LNHDA, CDR2 SQIVND, per germline (reference sequence).

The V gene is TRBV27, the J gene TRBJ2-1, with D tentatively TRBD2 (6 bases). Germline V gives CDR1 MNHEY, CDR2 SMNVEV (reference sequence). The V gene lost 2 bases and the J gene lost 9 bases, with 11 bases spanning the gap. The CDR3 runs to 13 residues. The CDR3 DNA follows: TGTGCCAGCAGTTTAAGATTGGAGGGTGAGCAGTTCTTC. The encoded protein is CASSLRLEGEQFF.

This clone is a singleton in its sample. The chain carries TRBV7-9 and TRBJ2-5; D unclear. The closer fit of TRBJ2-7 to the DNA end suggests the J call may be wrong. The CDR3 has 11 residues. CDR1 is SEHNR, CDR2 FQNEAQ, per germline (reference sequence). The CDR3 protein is CASAEAYEQYF. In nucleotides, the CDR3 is TGTGCCAGCGCCGAGGCCTACGAGCAGTACTTC.

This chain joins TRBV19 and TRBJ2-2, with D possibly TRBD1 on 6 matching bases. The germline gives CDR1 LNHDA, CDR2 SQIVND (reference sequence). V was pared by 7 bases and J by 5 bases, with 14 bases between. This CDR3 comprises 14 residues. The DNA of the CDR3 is TGTGCCAGTAAGGGGACACTCATAACCGGGGAGCTGTTTTTT. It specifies CASKGTLITGELFF.

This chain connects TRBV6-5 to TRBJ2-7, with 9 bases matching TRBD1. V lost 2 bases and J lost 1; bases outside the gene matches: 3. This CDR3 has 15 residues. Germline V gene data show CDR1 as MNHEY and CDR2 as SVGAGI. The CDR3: CASSYGQGLSYEQYF. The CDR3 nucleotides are TGTGCCAGCAGTTACGGACAGGGGTTATCCTACGAGCAGTACTTC.

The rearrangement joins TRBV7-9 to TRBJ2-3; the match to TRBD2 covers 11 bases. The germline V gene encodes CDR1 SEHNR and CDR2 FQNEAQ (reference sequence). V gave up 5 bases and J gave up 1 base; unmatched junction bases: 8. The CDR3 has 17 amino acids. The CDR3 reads CASSLTLAGVGTDTQYF. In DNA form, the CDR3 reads TGTGCCAGCAGCCTGACACTAGCGGGGGTGGGCACAGATACGCAGTATTTT.

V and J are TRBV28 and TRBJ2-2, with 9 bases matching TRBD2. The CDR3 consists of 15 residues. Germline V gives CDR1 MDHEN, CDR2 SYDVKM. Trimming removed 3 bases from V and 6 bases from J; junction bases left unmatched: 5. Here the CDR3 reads CASSFLAGRSGELFF. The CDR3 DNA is TGTGCCAGCAGTTTCCTAGCGGGGAGGTCCGGGGAGCTGTTTTTT. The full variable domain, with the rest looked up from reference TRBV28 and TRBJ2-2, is DVKVTQSSRYLVKRTGEKVFLECVQDMDHENMFWYRQDPGLGLRLIYFSYDVKMKEKGDIPEGYSVSREKKERFSLILESASTNQTSMYLCASSFLAGRSGELFFGEGSRLTVL.

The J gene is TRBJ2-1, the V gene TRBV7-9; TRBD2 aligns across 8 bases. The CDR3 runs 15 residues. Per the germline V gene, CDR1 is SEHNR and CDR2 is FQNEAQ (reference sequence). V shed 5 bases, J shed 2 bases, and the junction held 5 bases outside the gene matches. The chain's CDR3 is CASSERGGTYNEQFF. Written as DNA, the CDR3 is TGTGCCAGCAGCGAACGGGGGGGCACCTACAATGAGCAGTTCTTC.

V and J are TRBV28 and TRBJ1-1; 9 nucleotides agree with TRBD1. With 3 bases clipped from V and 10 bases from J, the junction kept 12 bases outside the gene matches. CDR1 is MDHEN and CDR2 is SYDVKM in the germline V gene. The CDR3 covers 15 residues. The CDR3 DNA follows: TGTGCCAGCAGTTTGTCCCGGGACAGGGAACACGGAGCTTTCTTT. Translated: CASSLSRDREHGAFF.

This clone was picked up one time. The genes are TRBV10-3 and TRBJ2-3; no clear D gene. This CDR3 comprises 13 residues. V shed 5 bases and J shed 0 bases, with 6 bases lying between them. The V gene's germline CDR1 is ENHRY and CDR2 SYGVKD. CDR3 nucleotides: TGTGCCATCAGTCCGTCTAGCACAGATACGCAGTATTTT. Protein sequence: CAISPSSTDTQYF.

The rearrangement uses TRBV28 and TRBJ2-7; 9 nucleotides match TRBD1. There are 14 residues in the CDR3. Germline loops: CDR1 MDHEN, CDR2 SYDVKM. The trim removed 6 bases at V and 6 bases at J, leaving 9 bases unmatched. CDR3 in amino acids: CASRRQGVIGEQYF. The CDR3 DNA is TGTGCCAGCAGACGACAGGGGGTGATCGGCGAGCAGTACTTC.

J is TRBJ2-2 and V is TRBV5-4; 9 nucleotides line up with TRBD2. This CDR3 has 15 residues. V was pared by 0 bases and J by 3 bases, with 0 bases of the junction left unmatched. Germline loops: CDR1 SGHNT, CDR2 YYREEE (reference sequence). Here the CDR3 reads CASSLGLADTGELFF. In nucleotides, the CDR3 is TGTGCCAGCAGCTTGGGACTAGCGGACACCGGGGAGCTGTTTTTT.

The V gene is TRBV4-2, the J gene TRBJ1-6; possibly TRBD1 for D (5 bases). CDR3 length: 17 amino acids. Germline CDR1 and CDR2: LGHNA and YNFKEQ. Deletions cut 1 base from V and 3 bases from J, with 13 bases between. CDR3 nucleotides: TGTGCCAGCAGCCAAGTTTTCGGGGGTTTCTATAATTCACCCCTCCACTTT. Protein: CASSQVFGGFYNSPLHF.

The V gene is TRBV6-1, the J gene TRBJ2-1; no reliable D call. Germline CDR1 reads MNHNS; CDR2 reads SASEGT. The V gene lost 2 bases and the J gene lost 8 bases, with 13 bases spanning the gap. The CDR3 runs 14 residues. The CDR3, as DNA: TGTGCCAGCAGTGAACAAGGTGTTCGGGATGAGCAGTTCTTC. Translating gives CASSEQGVRDEQFF.

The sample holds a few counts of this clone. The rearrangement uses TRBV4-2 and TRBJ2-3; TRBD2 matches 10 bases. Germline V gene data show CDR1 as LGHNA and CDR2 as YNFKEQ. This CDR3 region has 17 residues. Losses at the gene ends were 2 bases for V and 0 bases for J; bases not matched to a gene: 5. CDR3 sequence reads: CASSQSGGASSTDTQYF. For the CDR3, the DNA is TGTGCCAGCAGCCAAAGCGGGGGGGCGAGTAGCACAGATACGCAGTATTTT.

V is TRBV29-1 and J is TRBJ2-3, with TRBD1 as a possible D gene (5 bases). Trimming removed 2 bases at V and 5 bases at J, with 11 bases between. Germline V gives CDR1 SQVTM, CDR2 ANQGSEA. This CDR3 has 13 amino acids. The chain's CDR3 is CSVERGQGDTQYF. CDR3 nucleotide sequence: TGCAGCGTTGAACGTGGCCAGGGAGATACGCAGTATTTT.